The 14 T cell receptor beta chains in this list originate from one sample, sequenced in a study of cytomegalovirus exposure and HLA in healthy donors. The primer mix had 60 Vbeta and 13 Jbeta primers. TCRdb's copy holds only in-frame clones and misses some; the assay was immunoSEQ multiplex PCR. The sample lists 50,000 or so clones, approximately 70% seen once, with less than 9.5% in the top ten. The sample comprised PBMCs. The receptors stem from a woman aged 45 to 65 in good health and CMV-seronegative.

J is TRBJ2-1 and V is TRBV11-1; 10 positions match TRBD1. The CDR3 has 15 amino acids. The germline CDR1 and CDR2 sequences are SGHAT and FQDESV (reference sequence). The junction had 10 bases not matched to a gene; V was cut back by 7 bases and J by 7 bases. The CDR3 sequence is CASTTGTGARNEQFF. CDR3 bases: TGTGCCAGCACAACCGGGACAGGGGCCAGGAATGAGCAGTTCTTC.

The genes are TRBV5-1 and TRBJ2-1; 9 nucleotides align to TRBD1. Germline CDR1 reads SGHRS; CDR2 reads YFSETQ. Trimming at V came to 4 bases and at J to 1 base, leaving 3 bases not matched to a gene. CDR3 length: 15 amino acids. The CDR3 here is CASSQQGASYNEQFF. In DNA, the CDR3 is TGCGCCAGCAGCCAACAGGGGGCTTCCTACAATGAGCAGTTCTTC.

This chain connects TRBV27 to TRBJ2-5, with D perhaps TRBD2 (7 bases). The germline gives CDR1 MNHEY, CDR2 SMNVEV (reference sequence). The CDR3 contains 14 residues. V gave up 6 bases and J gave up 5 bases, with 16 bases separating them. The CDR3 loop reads CASSRGAEGETQYF. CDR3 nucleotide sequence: TGTGCCAGCAGCCGGGGGGCCGAGGGGGAGACCCAGTACTTC.

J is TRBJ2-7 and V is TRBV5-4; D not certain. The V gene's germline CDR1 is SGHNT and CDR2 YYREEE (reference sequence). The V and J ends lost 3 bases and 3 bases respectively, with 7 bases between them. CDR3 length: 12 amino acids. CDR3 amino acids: CASSSGNYEQYF. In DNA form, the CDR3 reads TGTGCCAGCAGCTCGGGTAACTACGAGCAGTACTTC.

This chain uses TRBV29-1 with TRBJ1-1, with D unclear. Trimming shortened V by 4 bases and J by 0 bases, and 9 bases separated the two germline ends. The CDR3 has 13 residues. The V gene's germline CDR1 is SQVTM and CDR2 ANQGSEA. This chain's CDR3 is CSVGGGMNTEAFF. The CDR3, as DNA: TGCAGCGTTGGTGGAGGTATGAACACTGAAGCTTTCTTT.

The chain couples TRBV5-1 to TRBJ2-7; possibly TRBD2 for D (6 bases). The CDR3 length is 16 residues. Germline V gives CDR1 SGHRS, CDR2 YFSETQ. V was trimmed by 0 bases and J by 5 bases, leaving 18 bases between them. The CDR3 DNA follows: TGCGCCAGCAGCTTGGGGGTCAATGCGGGATCGGACGAGCAGTACTTC. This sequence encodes CASSLGVNAGSDEQYF.

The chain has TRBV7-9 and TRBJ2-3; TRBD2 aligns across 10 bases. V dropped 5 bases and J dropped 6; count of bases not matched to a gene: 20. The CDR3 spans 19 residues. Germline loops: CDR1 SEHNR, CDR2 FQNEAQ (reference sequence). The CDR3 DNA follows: TGTGCCAGCAGCCAATCCCGTGGTGCGGCTAGCGGGAGTATGGATACGCAGTATTTT. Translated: CASSQSRGAASGSMDTQYF.

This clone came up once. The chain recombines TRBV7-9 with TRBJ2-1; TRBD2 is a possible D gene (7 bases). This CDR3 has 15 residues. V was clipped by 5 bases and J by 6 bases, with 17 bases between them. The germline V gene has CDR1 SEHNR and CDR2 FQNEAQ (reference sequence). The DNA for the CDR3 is TGTGCCAGCAGCCCACGCCAGGGAGGGGGCAATGAGCAGTTCTTC. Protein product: CASSPRQGGGNEQFF.

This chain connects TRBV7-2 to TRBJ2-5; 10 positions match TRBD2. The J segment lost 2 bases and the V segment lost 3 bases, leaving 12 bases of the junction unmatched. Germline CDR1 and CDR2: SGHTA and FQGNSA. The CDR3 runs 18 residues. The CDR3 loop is CASSFSLTLAGVQETQYF. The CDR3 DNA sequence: TGTGCCAGCAGCTTCTCCCTTACTCTAGCGGGGGTACAAGAGACCCAGTACTTC.

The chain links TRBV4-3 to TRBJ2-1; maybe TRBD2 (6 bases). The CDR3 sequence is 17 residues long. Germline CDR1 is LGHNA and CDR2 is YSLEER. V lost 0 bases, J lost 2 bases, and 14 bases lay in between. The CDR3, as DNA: TGCGCCAGCAGCCAAGATACGGTGGGGGGAACCTACAATGAGCAGTTCTTC. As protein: CASSQDTVGGTYNEQFF.

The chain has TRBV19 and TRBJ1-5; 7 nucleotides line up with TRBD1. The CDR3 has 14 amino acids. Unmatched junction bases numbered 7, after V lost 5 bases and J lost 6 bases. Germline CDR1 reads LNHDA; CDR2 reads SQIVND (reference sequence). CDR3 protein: CASSDPGGGQPQHF. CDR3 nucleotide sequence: TGTGCCAGTAGTGATCCAGGGGGTGGTCAGCCCCAGCATTTT. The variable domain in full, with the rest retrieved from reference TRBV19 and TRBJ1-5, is DGGITQSPKYLFRKEGQNVTLSCEQNLNHDAMYWYRQDPGQGLRLIYYSQIVNDFQKGDIAEGYSVSREKKESFPLTVTSAQKNPTAFYLCASSDPGGGQPQHFGDGTRLSIL.

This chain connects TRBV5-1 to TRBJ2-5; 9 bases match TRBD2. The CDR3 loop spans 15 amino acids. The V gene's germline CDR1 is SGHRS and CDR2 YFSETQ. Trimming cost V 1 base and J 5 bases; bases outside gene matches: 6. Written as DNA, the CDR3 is TGCGCCAGCAGCTTGCGCGCGGGGGGGTTTGAGACCCAGTACTTC. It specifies CASSLRAGGFETQYF. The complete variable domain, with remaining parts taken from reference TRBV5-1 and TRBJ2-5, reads KAGVTQTPRYLIKTRGQQVTLSCSPISGHRSVSWYQQTPGQGLQFLFEYFSETQRNKGNFPGRFSGRQFSNSRSEMNVSTLELGDSALYLCASSLRAGGFETQYFGPGTRLLVL.

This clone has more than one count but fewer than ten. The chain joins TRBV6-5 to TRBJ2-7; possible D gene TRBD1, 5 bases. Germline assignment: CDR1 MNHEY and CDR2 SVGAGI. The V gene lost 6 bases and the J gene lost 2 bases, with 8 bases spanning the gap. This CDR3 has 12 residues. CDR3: CASSDRTYEQYF. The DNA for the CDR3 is TGTGCCAGCAGCGACAGAACCTACGAGCAGTACTTC.

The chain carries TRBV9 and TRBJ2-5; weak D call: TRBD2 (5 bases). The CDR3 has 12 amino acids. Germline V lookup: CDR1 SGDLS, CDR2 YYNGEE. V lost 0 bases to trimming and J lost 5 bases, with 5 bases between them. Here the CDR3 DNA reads TGTGCCAGCAGCGTAGGAGGGGAGACCCAGTACTTC. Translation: CASSVGGETQYF.